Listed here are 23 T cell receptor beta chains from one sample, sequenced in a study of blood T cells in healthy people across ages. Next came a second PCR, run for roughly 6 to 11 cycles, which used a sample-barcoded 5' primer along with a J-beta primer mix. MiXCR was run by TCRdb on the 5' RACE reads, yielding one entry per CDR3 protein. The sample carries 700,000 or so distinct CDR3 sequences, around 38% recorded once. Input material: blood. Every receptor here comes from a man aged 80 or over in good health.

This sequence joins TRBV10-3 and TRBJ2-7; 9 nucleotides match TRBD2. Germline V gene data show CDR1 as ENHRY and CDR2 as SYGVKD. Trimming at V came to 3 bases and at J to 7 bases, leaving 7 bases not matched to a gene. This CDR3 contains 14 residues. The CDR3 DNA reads TGTGCCATCAGTGACGGCGGGGGGGCCGGAGAGCAGTACTTC. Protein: CAISDGGGAGEQYF.

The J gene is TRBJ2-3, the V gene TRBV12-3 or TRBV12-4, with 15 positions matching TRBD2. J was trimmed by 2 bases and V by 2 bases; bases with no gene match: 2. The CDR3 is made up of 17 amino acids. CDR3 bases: TGTGCCAGCAGTTTAAGGACTAGCGGGAGGGCCACAGATACGCAGTATTTT. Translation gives CASSLRTSGRATDTQYF.

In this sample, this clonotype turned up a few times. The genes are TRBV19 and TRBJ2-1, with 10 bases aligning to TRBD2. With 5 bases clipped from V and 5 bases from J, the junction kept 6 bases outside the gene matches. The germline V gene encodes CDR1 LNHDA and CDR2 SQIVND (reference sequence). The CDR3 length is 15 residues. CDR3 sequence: CASSWASGGNNEQFF. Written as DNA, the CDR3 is TGTGCCAGTAGTTGGGCTAGCGGGGGAAACAATGAGCAGTTCTTC.

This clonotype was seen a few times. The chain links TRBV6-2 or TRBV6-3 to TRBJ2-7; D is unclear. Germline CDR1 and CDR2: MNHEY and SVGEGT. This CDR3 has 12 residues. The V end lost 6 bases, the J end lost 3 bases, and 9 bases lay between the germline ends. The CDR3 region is CASRSTSYEQYF. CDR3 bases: TGTGCCAGCAGATCCACAAGCTACGAGCAGTACTTC.

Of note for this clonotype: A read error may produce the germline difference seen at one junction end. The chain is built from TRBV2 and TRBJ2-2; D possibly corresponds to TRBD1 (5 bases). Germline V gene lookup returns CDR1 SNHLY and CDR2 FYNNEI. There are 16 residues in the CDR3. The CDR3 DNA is TGTGCCAAGAAGGGGCAGAAAACGTCGAGCACCGAGGAGCTGTTTTTT. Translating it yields CAKKGQKTSSTEELFF.

The chain's CDR3 is CASSFDGPQHF. As DNA, the CDR3 is TGTGCCAGCAGCTTCGATGGGCCCCAGCATTTT. The rearrangement links TRBV7-2 to TRBJ1-5; D is uncertain. Germline V gene data show CDR1 as SGHTA and CDR2 as FQGNSA. CDR3 size: 11 residues. Trimming stripped 3 bases from V and 9 bases from J, with 6 bases between.

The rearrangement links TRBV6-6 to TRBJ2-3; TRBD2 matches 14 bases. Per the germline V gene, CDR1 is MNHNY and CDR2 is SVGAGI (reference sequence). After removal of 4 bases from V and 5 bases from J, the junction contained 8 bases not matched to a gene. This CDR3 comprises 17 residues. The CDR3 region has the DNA TGTGCCAGCAGTTCTAGACTAGCGGGAGGGCAGGTAGATACGCAGTATTTT. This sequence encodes CASSSRLAGGQVDTQYF.

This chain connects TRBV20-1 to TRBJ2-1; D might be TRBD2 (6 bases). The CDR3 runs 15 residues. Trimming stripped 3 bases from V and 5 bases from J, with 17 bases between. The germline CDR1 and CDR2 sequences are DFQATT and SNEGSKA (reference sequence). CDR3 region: CSASPVRRGDNEQFF. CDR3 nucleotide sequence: TGCAGTGCTAGCCCCGTAAGGCGGGGAGACAATGAGCAGTTCTTC.

This CDR3 is CASSSDTANMNTEAFF. The CDR3 DNA follows: TGTGCCAGCAGCTCTGACACGGCTAACATGAACACTGAAGCTTTCTTT. V and J are TRBV5-8 and TRBJ1-1; unclear D gene. The CDR3 totals 16 residues. From germline, CDR1 is SGHTS and CDR2 YDEGEE. Trimming removed 3 bases from V and 0 bases from J, with 15 bases in between. The full variable domain, completed using reference TRBV5-8 and TRBJ1-1, is EAGVTQSPTHLIKTRGQQATLRCSPISGHTSVYWYQQALGLGLQFLLWYDEGEERNRGNFPPRFSGRQFPNYSSELNVNALELEDSALYLCASSSDTANMNTEAFFGQGTRLTVV.

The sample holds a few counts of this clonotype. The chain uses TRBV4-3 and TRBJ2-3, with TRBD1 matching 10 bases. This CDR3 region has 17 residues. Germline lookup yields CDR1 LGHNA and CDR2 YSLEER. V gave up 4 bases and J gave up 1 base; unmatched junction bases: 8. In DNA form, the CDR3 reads TGCGCCAGCAGCCGAAGACAGGGGGCCGTAGGCACAGATACGCAGTATTTT. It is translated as CASSRRQGAVGTDTQYF.

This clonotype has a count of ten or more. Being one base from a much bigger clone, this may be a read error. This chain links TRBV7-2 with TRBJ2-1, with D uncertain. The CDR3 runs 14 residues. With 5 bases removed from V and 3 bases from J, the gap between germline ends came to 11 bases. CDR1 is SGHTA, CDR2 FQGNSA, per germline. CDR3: CASSVSISYNEQFF. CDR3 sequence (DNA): TGTGCCAGCAGCGTAAGCATCAGCTACAATGAGCAGTTCTTC.

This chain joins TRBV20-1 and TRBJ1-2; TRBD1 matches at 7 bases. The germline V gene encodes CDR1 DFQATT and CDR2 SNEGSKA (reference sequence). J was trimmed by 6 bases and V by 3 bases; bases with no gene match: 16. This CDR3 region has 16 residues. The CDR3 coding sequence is TGCAGTGCTAGCCCGGGACAGACAGCCTCAGAGGATGGCTACACCTTC. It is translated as CSASPGQTASEDGYTF.

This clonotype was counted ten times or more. The CDR3 nucleotides are TGTGCCAGCAGCTTAGCGGTTGGGGGGAGGCAAGAGACCCAGTACTTC. It specifies CASSLAVGGRQETQYF. The chain joins TRBV7-2 to TRBJ2-5; tentatively, D is TRBD2 (6 bases). Germline V lookup: CDR1 SGHTA, CDR2 FQGNSA. Trimming took off 0 bases at V and 2 bases at J, with 13 bases between the two ends. The CDR3 is 16 residues long.

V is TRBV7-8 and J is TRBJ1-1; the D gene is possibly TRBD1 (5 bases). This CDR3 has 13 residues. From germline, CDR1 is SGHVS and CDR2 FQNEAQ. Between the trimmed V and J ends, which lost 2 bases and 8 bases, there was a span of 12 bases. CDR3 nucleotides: TGTGCCAGCAGCTTACCAGGGCCGCGGGAAGCTTTCTTT. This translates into CASSLPGPREAFF.

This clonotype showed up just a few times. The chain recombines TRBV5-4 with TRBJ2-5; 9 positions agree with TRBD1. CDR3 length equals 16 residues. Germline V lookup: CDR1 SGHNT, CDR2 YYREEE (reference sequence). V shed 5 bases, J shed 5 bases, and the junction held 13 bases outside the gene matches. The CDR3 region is CASRVGGQGRWETQYF. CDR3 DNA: TGTGCCAGCAGGGTGGGGGGACAGGGAAGATGGGAGACCCAGTACTTC.

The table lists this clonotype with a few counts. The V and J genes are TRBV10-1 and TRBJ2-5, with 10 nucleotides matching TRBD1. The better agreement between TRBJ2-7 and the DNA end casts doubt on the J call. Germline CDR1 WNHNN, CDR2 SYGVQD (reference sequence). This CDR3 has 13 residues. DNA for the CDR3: TGCGCCAGCAGTGAATGGACAGGGGGCGAGCAGTACTTC. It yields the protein CASSEWTGGEQYF.

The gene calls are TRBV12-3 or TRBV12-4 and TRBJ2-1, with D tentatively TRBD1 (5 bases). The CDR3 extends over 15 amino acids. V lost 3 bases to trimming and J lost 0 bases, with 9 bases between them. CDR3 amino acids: CASSFDRASYNEQFF. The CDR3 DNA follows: TGTGCCAGCAGTTTCGACAGAGCCTCCTACAATGAGCAGTTCTTC.

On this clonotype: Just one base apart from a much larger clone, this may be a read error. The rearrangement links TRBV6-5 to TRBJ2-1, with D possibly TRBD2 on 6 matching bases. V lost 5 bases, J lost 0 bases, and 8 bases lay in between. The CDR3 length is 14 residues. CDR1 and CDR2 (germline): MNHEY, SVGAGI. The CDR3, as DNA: TGTGCCAGCAGTCGGGGGACCTCCTACAATGAGCAGTTCTTC. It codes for CASSRGTSYNEQFF.

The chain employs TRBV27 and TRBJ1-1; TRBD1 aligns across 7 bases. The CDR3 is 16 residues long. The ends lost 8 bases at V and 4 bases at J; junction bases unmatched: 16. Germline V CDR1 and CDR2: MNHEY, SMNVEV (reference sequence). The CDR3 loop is CASRLSGTVISTEAFF. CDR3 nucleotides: TGTGCCAGCCGTCTTAGTGGGACAGTAATTAGCACTGAAGCTTTCTTT.

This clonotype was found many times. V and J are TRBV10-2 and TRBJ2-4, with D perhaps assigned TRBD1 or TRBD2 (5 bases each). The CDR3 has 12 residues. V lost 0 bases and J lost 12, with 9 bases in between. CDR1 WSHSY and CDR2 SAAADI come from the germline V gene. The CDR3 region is CASSESGTHQYF. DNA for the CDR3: TGCGCCAGCAGTGAGTCTGGGACGCATCAGTACTTC.

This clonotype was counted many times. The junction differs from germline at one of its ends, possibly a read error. The CDR3 region is CASSLNSQETQYF. The CDR3 bases are TGTGCCAGCAGTTTAAACAGCCAAGAGACCCAGTACTTC. The rearrangement joins TRBV7-3 to TRBJ2-5; D is ambiguous. The CDR3 extends over 13 amino acids. Germline V gene lookup returns CDR1 SGHTA and CDR2 FQGTGA.

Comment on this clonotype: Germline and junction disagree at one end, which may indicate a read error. In DNA form, the CDR3 reads TGTGCCAGCAGGTGGACAGGGAGTAGGAATCAGCTCCAGCATTTT. Amino acids: CASRWTGSRNQLQHF. This rearrangement joins TRBV6-2 or TRBV6-3 to TRBJ1-5; 8 positions agree with TRBD1. This CDR3 comprises 15 residues. Germline CDR1 is MNHEY and CDR2 is SVGEGT.

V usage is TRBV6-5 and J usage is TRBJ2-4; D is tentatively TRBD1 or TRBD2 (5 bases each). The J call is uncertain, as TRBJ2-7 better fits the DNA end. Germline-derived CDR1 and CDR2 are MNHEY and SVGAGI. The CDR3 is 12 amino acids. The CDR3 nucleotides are TGTGCCAGCAGCCGCAGGGAGAACGAGCAGTACTTC. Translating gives CASSRRENEQYF.